The sequence of this TCR beta chain was determined in a study of cytomegalovirus exposure and HLA in healthy donors. The study, taken as a whole, reports: A later analysis appeared to link common viral pathogens to several of the most significant clusters.

13 Jbeta primers and 60 Vbeta primers were used for the PCR. The method was immunoSEQ multiplex PCR; TCRdb's version includes in-frame clones alone and lacks a portion of them. The sample yields 150,000 to 250,000 clones, around 86% seen once. Concerning this clone: The antigen is undetermined.

In germline, CDR1 is MNHNY, CDR2 SVGAGI (reference sequence). With V trimmed by 2 bases and J by 0 bases, 6 bases remained unmatched. CDR3 length equals 16 residues. Sequencing was carried out using PBMCs. The clonotype originates from a woman aged 50 to 60 in good health and CMV-seropositive. The chain joins TRBV6-6 to TRBJ1-2; 7 bases fit TRBD1. The CDR3 sequence is CASSYEPGTANYGYTF. The CDR3 region has the DNA TGTGCCAGCAGTTACGAACCCGGGACAGCTAACTATGGCTACACCTTC.